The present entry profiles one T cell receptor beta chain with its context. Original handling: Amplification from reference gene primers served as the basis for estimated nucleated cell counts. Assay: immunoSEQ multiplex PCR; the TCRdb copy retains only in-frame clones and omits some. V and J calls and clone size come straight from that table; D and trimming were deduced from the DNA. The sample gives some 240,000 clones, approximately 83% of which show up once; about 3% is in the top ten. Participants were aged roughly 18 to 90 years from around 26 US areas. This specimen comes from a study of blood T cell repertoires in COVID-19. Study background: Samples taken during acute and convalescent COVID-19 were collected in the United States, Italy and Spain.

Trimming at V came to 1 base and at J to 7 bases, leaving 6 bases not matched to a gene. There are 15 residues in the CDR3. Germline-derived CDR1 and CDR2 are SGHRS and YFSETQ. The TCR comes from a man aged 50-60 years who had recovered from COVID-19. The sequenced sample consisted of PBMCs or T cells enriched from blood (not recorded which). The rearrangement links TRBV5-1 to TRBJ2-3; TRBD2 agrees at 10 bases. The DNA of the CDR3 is TGCGCCAGCAGCTTGACTAGCGGGGATAAGAATACGCAGTATTTT. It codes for CASSLTSGDKNTQYF.